This T cell receptor (beta chain) was identified during a study of blood T cell repertoires in COVID-19 (TCRdb year 2020). Looking at the study overall: Samples covering the acute and convalescent phases of COVID-19 were provided by collaborators in the United States, Italy and Spain. Samples were obtained from the ongoing ImmuneRACE study (first 160 participants) and from about 1,300 subjects provided by 6 global collaborators. Where available, HLA class I and class II types were taken from metadata supplied by the sample provider and were not determined by assay-based typing. Subjects who had been exposed to COVID-19, were actively infected with it, or had recovered from it provided the deeply sampled blood TCRbeta repertoires that made up the dataset. The repertoires were made available in a free public database intended to serve as a resource for research on the immune response to SARS-CoV-2. The sample metadata nearly always contained a de-identified subject ID, COVID-19 status, age in years and sex. The material from the prospective study consisted of cDNA or gDNA derived from T cells, B-cell-depleted T cells, or PBMCs.

Collaborating institutions collected whole blood in K2EDTA tubes following their own protocols. For TCRbeta analysis, collaborators shipped samples in one of three forms: frozen whole blood, isolated PBMCs, or DNA extracted from either of those sample types. TCRbeta CDR3 regions were amplified from genomic DNA using the immunoSEQ Assay, a bias-controlled multiplex PCR. For the original study's pipeline: The number of nucleated cells in each sample was estimated by amplification of reference gene primers within the assay. To quantify the absolute abundance of each unique TCRbeta CDR3 rearrangement, sequence reads were collapsed and filtered. For each sample, productive Simpson clonality was calculated as the square root of Simpson's diversity index over productive rearrangements. This immuneACCESS table, as held by TCRdb, lists in-frame sequences with V and J called but not all clones. Of the missing ones, under half trace to an unresolved V gene in checked studies; the others have no known cause. V, J and clone size derive from that table, while D and trimming were established from the DNA sequence. Within this sample are 80,000 to 95,000 clones, with approximately 84% of them counted one time only. Of the sample, about 23% is held by the ten largest clones.

A note on this clone: No cognate antigen has been identified for it. Per-nucleotide qualities are absent, and no much larger clonotype sits a single base away.

V is clipped by 0 bases and J by 4 bases, and the sequence between their germline boundaries is 7 bases long. Counted from cysteine to phenylalanine, this CDR3 has 13 amino acids. CDR3 DNA only is kept here, 39 bases in frame from base 1. Per the germline V gene, SGDLS is the CDR1 and YYNGEE is the CDR2. Points the paper makes about the study in general: Clinical and demographic metadata were provided uncurated, with the amount varying by source and participant.

The TCR was taken from a man older than 75 with active or convalescent COVID-19. The V and J segments used are TRBV9 and TRBJ1-1; the D gene identity is not certain. What was sequenced was peripheral blood. CDR3 reads: CASSVDLSTEAFF. The bases are TGTGCCAGCAGCGTAGATCTGAGCACTGAAGCTTTCTTT.